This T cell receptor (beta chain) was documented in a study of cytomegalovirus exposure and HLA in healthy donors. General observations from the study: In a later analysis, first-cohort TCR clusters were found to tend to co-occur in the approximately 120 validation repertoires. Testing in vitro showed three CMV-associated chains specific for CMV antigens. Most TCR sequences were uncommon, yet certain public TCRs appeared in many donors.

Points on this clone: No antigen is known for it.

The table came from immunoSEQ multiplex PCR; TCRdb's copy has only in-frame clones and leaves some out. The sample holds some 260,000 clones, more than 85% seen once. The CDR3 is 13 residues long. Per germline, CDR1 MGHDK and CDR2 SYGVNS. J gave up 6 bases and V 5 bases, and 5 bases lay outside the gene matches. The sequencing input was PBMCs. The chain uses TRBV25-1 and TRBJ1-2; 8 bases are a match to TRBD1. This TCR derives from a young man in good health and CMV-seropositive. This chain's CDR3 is CASSIQGVDGYTF. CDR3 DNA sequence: TGTGCCAGCAGTATACAGGGGGTGGATGGCTACACCTTC.